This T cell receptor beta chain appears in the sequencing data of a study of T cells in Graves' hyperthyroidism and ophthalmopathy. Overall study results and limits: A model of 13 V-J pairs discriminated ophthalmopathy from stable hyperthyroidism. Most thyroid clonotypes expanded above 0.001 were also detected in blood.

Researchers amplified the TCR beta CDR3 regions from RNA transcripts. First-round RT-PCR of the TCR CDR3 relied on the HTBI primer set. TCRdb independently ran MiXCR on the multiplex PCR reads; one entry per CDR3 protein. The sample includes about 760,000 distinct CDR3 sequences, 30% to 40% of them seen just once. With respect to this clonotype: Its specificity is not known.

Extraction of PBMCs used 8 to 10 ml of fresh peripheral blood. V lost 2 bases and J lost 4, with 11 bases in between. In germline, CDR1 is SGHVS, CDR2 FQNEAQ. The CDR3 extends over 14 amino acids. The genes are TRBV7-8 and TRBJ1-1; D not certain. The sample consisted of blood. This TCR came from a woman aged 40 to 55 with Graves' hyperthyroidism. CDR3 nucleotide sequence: TGTGCCAGCAGCTTAAGCGGGAGGGCCACTGAAGCTTTCTTT. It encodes CASSLSGRATEAFF.